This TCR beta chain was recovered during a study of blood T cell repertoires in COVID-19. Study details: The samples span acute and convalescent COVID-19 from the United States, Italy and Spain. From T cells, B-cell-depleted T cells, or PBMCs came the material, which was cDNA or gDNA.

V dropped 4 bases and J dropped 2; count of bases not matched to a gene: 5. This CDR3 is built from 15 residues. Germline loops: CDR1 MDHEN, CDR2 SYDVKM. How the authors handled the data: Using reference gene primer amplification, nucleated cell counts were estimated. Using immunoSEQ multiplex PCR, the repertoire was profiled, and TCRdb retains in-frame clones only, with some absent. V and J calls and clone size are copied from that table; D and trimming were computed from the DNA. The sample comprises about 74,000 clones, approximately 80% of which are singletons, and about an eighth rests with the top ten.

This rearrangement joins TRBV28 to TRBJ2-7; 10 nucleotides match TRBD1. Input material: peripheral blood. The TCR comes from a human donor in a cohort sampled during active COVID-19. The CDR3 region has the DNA TGTGCCAGCAGTTCGACGACAGGGGGCGCCTACGAGCAGTACTTC. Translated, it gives CASSSTTGGAYEQYF.